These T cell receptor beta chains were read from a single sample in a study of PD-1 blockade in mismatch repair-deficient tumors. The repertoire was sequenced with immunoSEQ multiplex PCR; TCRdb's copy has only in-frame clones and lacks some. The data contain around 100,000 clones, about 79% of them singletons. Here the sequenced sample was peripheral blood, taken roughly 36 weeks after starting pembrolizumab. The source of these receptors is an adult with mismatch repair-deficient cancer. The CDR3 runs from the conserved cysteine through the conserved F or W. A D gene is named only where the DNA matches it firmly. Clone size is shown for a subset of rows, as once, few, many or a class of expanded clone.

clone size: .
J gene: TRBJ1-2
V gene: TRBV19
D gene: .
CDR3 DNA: TGTGCCAGTAGTATCCGGAGGGCCGCTAACTATGGCTACACCTTC
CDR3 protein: CASSIRRAANYGYTF

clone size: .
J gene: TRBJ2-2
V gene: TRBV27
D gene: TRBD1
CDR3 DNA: TGTGCCAGCAGTTTCCGGGACAGGGGGGCCGGGGAGCTGTTTTTT
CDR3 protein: CASSFRDRGAGELFF

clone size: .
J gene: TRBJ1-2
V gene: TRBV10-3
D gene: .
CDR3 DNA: TGTGCCATCAGTGAGTCGCTGGGGGGACTTGATGGCTACACCTTC
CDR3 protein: CAISESLGGLDGYTF

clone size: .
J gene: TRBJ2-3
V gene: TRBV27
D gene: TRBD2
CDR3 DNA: TGTGCCAGCAGTTTACCAGGACTAGCGGGGGTGGTTACGCAGTATTTT
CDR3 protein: CASSLPGLAGVVTQYF

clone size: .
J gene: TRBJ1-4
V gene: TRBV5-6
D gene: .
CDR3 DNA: TGTGCCAGCAGCTCAGGGGAGGGCTATGAAAAACTGTTTTTT
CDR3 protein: CASSSGEGYEKLFF

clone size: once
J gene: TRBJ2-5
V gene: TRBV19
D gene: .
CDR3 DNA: TGTGCCAGTAGTAAGGGCAATCAAGAGACCCAGTACTTC
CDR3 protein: CASSKGNQETQYF

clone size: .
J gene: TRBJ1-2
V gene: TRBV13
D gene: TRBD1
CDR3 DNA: TGTGCCAGCAGCTTCCGACAGGGCCTAGACTATGGCTACACCTTC
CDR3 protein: CASSFRQGLDYGYTF

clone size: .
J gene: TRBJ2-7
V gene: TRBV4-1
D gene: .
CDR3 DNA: TGCGCCAGCAGCCAAACCGGAGCTCACGAGCAGTACTTC
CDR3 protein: CASSQTGAHEQYF

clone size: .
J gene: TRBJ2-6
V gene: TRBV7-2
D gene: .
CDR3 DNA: TGTGCCAGCAGCTTAGTAGGTTCACACTCTGGGGCCAACGTCCTGACTTTC
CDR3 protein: CASSLVGSHSGANVLTF

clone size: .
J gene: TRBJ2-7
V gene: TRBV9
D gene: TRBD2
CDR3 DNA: TGTGCCAGCAGCGCTTCTAGCGGGAGCGTCTACGAGCAGTACTTC
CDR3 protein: CASSASSGSVYEQYF

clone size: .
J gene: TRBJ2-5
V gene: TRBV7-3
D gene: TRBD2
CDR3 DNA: TGTGCCAGCAGCTTAACCGCACCTGGGACTAGCGGGAGGGCGGGTCAAGAGACCCAGTACTTC
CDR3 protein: CASSLTAPGTSGRAGQETQYF

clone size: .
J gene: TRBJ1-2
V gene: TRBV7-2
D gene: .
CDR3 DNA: TGTGCCAGCAGTAGTAGTAACAGGCCGAGTGGCTACACCTTC
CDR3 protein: CASSSSNRPSGYTF

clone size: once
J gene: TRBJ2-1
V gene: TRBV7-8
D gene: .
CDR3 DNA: TGTGCCTCGGGCCGGAATGAGCAGTTCTTC
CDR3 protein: CASGRNEQFF

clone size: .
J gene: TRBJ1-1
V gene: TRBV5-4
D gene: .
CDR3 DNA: TGTGCCAGCAGCTTACAGGCCAACACTGAAGCTTTCTTT
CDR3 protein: CASSLQANTEAFF

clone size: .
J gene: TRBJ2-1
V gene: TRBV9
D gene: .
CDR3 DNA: TGTGCCAGCAGCGTAGGGGGAAGCTACAATGAGCAGTTCTTC
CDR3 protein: CASSVGGSYNEQFF

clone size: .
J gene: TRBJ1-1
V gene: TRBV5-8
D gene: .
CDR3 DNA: TGTGCCAGCAGCTTGTTTGTAATCGGCGAAGCTTTCTTT
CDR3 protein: CASSLFVIGEAFF

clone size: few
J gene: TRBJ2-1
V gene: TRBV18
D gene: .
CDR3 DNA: TGTGCCAGCTCACCAGGGGCAACATACAATGAGCAGTTCTTC
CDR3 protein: CASSPGATYNEQFF

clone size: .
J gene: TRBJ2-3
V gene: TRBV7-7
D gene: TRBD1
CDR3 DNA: TGTGCTAGCAGCTTGGACAGGCACACAGATACGCAGTATTTT
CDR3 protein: CASSLDRHTDTQYF

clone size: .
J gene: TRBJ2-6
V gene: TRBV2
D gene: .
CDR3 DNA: TGTGCCAGCAGTGATCGAGTGTTCGAGCGGACTTCTGGGGCCAACGTCCTGACTTTC
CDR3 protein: CASSDRVFERTSGANVLTF

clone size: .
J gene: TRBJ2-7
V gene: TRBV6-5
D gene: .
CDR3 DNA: TGTGCCAGCGGACGACCCGGGACGTCCTACGAGCAGTACTTC
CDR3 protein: CASGRPGTSYEQYF

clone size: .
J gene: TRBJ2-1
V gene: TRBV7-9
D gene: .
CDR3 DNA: TGTGCCAGCAGCTTAGCGCCTACTAGTCACAATGAGCAGTTCTTC
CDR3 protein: CASSLAPTSHNEQFF

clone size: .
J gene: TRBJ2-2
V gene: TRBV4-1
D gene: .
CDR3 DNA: TGCGCCAGCAGCCAAGTCGGGATTTCGGACACCGGGGAGCTGTTTTTT
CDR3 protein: CASSQVGISDTGELFF

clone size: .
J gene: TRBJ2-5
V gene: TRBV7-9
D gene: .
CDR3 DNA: TGTGCCAGCAGGGCCAGGGTGCGGACTGTTCGTTCGGAAGAGACCCAGTACTTC
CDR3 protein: CASRARVRTVRSEETQYF

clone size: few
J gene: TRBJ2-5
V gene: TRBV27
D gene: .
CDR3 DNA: TGTGCCACCGGGCGGCTCCAAGAGACCCAGTACTTC
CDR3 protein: CATGRLQETQYF

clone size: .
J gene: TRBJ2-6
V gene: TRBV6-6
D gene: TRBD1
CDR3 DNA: TGTGCCTCGGCGGACAGGGATGACTCTGGGGCCAACGTCCTGACTTTC
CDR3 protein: CASADRDDSGANVLTF

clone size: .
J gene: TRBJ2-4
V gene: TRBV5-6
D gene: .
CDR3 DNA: TGTGCCAGCAGCATGGCGGGGAGTAACGCCAAAAACATTCAGTACTTC
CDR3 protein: CASSMAGSNAKNIQYF

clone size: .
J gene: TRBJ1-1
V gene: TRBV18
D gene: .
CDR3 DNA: TGTGCCAGCTCACCCTGGGACAACTTGAACACTGAAGCTTTCTTT
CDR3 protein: CASSPWDNLNTEAFF

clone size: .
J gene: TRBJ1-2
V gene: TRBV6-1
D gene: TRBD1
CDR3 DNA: TGTGCCAGCCATGTATCAGGGGGCAATGGCTACACCTTC
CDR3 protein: CASHVSGGNGYTF

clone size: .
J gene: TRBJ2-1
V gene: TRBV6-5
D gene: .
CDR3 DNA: TGTGCCAGCAGTTACTCGACCCATGAGCAGTTCTTC
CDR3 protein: CASSYSTHEQFF

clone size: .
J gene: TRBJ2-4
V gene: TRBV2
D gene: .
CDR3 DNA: TGTGCCAGCAGTGATAGGCAGGGGAACAAAAACATTCAGTACTTC
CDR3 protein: CASSDRQGNKNIQYF

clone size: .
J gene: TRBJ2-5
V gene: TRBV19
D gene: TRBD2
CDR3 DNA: TGTGCCAGTAGTACGACTAGCGCTCAAGAGACCCAGTACTTC
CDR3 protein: CASSTTSAQETQYF